This record looks at one TCR beta chain sequence and its context. This entry is derived from a study of control samples from healthy donors and cancer patients. Germline CDR1 reads SGHRS; CDR2 reads YFSETQ. Between the trimmed V and J ends, which lost 4 bases and 0 bases, there was a span of 16 bases. The CDR3 contains 16 residues. Libraries were prepared by immunoSEQ multiplex PCR; TCRdb keeps only in-frame clonotypes and omits some of them. The sample yields under 150,000 clones, roughly 86% seen once. The chain uses TRBV5-1 and TRBJ1-1; weak D call: TRBD1 (5 bases). Sequences were obtained from blood. The TCR comes from a man in his sixties in good health. CDR3 nucleotide sequence: TGCGCCAGCAGCCCGCAGGGTGAGGGGATGAACACTGAAGCTTTCTTT. It encodes CASSPQGEGMNTEAFF.